Presented here are 27 T cell receptor beta chains from one specimen sequenced in a study of PD-L1 blockade in urothelial cancer. Assay: immunoSEQ multiplex PCR; the TCRdb copy retains only in-frame clones and omits some. This sample has 45,000 or so clones, with roughly 86% found just once. The sample was PBMCs, taken around atezolizumab (anti-PD-L1) treatment. Receptor source: a man in his 70s with urothelial cancer.

V and J are TRBV2 and TRBJ2-3, with D perhaps matching TRBD2 (5 bases). Trimming shortened V by 6 bases and J by 6 bases, and 10 bases separated the two germline ends. CDR3 length: 12 residues. From germline, CDR1 is SNHLY and CDR2 FYNNEI. The CDR3 is CASRDLADTQYF. The CDR3 DNA reads TGTGCCAGCAGGGACTTAGCGGATACGCAGTATTTT.

J is TRBJ2-1 and V is TRBV29-1; 11 bases align to TRBD1. The J segment lost 7 bases and the V segment lost 4 bases, leaving 3 bases of the junction unmatched. Germline values: CDR1 SQVTM, CDR2 ANQGSEA. This CDR3 spans 13 amino acids. The CDR3 nucleotides are TGCAGCGTTGGTTGGGACAGGGGGAATGAGCAGTTCTTC. It codes for CSVGWDRGNEQFF.

The chain combines TRBV30 with TRBJ1-3; a weak D match, TRBD1 (5 bases). Trimming stripped 2 bases from V and 4 bases from J, with 15 bases between. The CDR3 spans 15 residues. Germline loops: CDR1 GTSNPN, CDR2 SVGIG (reference sequence). For the CDR3, the DNA is TGTGCCTGGAGTAGCGGGCAGGGACGCGGAAACACCATATATTTT. Translation: CAWSSGQGRGNTIYF.

The chain combines TRBV15 with TRBJ2-1; no reliable D call. CDR1 and CDR2 from the germline V gene are LNHNV and YYDKDF (reference sequence). Trimming stripped 3 bases from V and 7 bases from J, with 7 bases between. The CDR3 extends over 12 amino acids. Here the CDR3 DNA reads TGTGCCACCAGCAGTGGTCGGAATGAGCAGTTCTTC. It encodes CATSSGRNEQFF. Together with reference TRBV15 and TRBJ2-1, the CDR3 gives the full variable domain: DAMVIQNPRYQVTQFGKPVTLSCSQTLNHNVMYWYQQKSSQAPKLLFHYYDKDFNNEADTPDNFQSRRPNTSFCFLDIRSPGLGDTAMYLCATSSGRNEQFFGPGTRLTVL.

The chain has TRBV5-5 and TRBJ1-5; D is perhaps TRBD1 (6 bases). Germline CDR1 and CDR2: SGHKS and YYEKEE (reference sequence). The CDR3 extends over 15 amino acids. V was cut by 2 bases and J by 4 bases, with 13 bases left in between. The CDR3 reads CASSFRRDINQPQHF. CDR3 nucleotide sequence: TGTGCCAGCAGCTTTCGAAGGGACATAAATCAGCCCCAGCATTTT.

V is TRBV5-6 and J is TRBJ1-2, with D perhaps TRBD1 (5 bases). V gave up 4 bases and J gave up 2 bases, with 18 bases separating them. Germline assignment: CDR1 SGHDT and CDR2 YYEEEE. The CDR3 runs to 16 residues. The DNA of the CDR3 is TGTGCCAGCAGCACCAGGGCTACAACCCCGAACTATGGCTACACCTTC. Residues: CASSTRATTPNYGYTF.

V gene TRBV4-2 combines with J gene TRBJ2-1; 9 bases line up with TRBD2. The CDR3 is 18 amino acids. The V gene's germline CDR1 is LGHNA and CDR2 YNFKEQ. Trimming at V came to 1 base and at J to 10 bases, leaving 17 bases not matched to a gene. DNA for the CDR3: TGTGCCAGCAGCCAAGTCGGTGGTAGCGGGGGCTCCCCCTGGGAGCAGTTCTTC. It encodes CASSQVGGSGGSPWEQFF.

The rearrangement links TRBV2 to TRBJ1-2, with 9 bases matching TRBD1. The CDR3 is 15 residues long. In germline, CDR1 is SNHLY, CDR2 FYNNEI. V gave up 6 bases and J gave up 4 bases; unmatched junction bases: 9. CDR3 nucleotide sequence: TGTGCCAGCAGCGGGGACAGGGCAGGGGGCTATGGCTACACCTTC. This encodes CASSGDRAGGYGYTF.

V gene TRBV5-1 combines with J gene TRBJ1-5; TRBD1 agrees at 7 bases. The CDR3 consists of 14 residues. In germline, CDR1 is SGHRS, CDR2 YFSETQ. Germline trimming cut 0 bases from V and 9 bases from J; bases unmatched to any gene: 6. CDR3 region: CASSLVQGLGPQHF. The DNA of the CDR3 is TGCGCCAGCAGCTTGGTACAGGGGTTGGGGCCCCAGCATTTT.

The chain couples TRBV5-1 to TRBJ2-7, with D tentatively TRBD1 (5 bases). CDR3 size: 15 residues. Per the germline V gene, CDR1 is SGHRS and CDR2 is YFSETQ. The V end lost 0 bases, the J end lost 3 bases, and 13 bases lay between the germline ends. In nucleotides, the CDR3 is TGCGCCAGCAGCTTGGTCGGGCAGGGCCTCTACGAGCAGTACTTC. Translated, it gives CASSLVGQGLYEQYF.

This clone rates as medium-sized. The junction does not match germline at one end; this may be a read error. The V gene is TRBV6-1, the J gene TRBJ2-7, with TRBD1 matching over 8 bases. Germline V CDR1 and CDR2: MNHNS, SASEGT. This CDR3 has 14 residues. DNA of the CDR3: TGTGCCAGCAGTCAACGGACAGGGATTCCTTCGAAGAACTTC. Its translation is CASSQRTGIPSKNF.

The chain employs TRBV18 and TRBJ2-3, with D possibly TRBD2 on 6 matching bases. The germline V and J ends were trimmed by 6 bases and 6 bases, with 16 bases remaining between them. This CDR3 contains 14 residues. CDR1 and CDR2 (germline): KGHSH, LQKENI. CDR3 nucleotide sequence: TGTGCCAGCTCTCCGGGACTGTCCCTGGATACGCAGTATTTT. The encoded protein is CASSPGLSLDTQYF.

V is TRBV7-3 and J is TRBJ2-3; D is perhaps TRBD2 (6 bases). Trimming removed 2 bases from V and 6 bases from J, with 9 bases in between. This CDR3 spans 13 amino acids. Germline V CDR1 and CDR2: SGHTA, FQGTGA. CDR3 DNA: TGTGCCAGCAGCTTAGGCGGGGCTGATACGCAGTATTTT. Residues: CASSLGGADTQYF.

This chain links TRBV2 with TRBJ1-4, with a possible D match to TRBD1 (5 bases). Germline CDR1 SNHLY, CDR2 FYNNEI. The ends were cut back, 7 bases at V and 3 bases at J, with 15 bases in the middle. This CDR3 region has 15 residues. As DNA, the CDR3 is TGTGCCAGCAACCTTCGCAGGGTGCCTAATGAAAAACTGTTTTTT. Translating gives CASNLRRVPNEKLFF.

The chain employs TRBV6-1 and TRBJ2-3; tentatively, D is TRBD1 (5 bases). The CDR3 runs to 12 residues. The V and J ends lost 7 bases and 10 bases respectively, with 15 bases between them. The V gene's germline CDR1 is MNHNS and CDR2 SASEGT. CDR3 nucleotide sequence: TGTGCCAGCAATAGACAGAGTTTGCCGCAGTATTTT. It encodes CASNRQSLPQYF.

The chain has TRBV5-1 and TRBJ1-4; 10 positions agree with TRBD1. This CDR3 contains 15 residues. Germline V gene lookup returns CDR1 SGHRS and CDR2 YFSETQ. After removal of 4 bases from V and 10 bases from J, the junction contained 10 bases not matched to a gene. The CDR3 sequence: CASSPDRGTFGKLFF. The DNA of the CDR3 is TGCGCCAGCAGCCCGGACAGGGGGACTTTTGGAAAACTGTTTTTT.

V gene TRBV7-2 combines with J gene TRBJ1-2, with D unresolved. Germline V lookup: CDR1 SGHTA, CDR2 FQGNSA. CDR3 size: 12 residues. Between the trimmed V and J ends, which lost 1 base and 5 bases, there was a span of 5 bases. CDR3 sequence (DNA): TGTGCCAGCAGCTTAGACTCATATGGCTACACCTTC. Protein: CASSLDSYGYTF.

V is TRBV19 and J is TRBJ1-2; D may be TRBD1 (5 bases). Trimming left V 3 bases short and J 7 bases short, with 18 bases between. Germline V gene data show CDR1 as LNHDA and CDR2 as SQIVND (reference sequence). The CDR3 contains 15 residues. The CDR3 DNA follows: TGTGCCAGTAGTATGAAGGCACAGGTTAGTTTTGGCTACACCTTC. Translating gives CASSMKAQVSFGYTF.

The chain links TRBV7-3 to TRBJ2-1, with 13 nucleotides matching TRBD2. This CDR3 has 16 amino acids. The V segment lost 1 base and the J segment 5 bases; nucleotides outside the gene matches: 2. Germline-derived CDR1 and CDR2 are SGHTA and FQGTGA. In nucleotides, the CDR3 is TGTGCCAGCAGCTTAAGGGGGACTAGCGGGAACAATGAGCAGTTCTTC. This codes for CASSLRGTSGNNEQFF.

The rearrangement joins TRBV7-2 to TRBJ1-1; 8 bases align to TRBD1. The CDR3 loop spans 17 amino acids. With V trimmed by 0 bases and J by 3 bases, 9 bases remained unmatched. The germline gives CDR1 SGHTA, CDR2 FQGNSA. CDR3 sequence reads: CASSLAFQGAGYTEAFF. The CDR3 nucleotides read TGTGCCAGCAGCTTAGCGTTTCAGGGGGCGGGGTACACTGAAGCTTTCTTT.

The CDR3 coding sequence is TGTGCCAGTTCAGTAACAGGGGACTATGGCTACACCTTC. It is translated as CASSVTGDYGYTF. This chain uses TRBV19 with TRBJ1-2, with 7 bases fitting TRBD1. The ends lost 8 bases at V and 3 bases at J; junction bases unmatched: 6. The CDR3 extends over 13 amino acids. The germline V gene has CDR1 LNHDA and CDR2 SQIVND (reference sequence).

This chain connects TRBV29-1 to TRBJ1-1; 10 nucleotides align to TRBD1. Germline CDR1 SQVTM, CDR2 ANQGSEA. V lost 3 bases to trimming and J lost 8 bases; unmatched junction nucleotides: 21. The CDR3 has 18 amino acids. CDR3 coding DNA: TGCAGCGTTGATGCCCTAATCGACAGGGGGCCCTCATCTGTGGAAGCTTTCTTT. This gives the protein CSVDALIDRGPSSVEAFF.

This chain connects TRBV9 to TRBJ2-2; D is undetermined. Germline V gives CDR1 SGDLS, CDR2 YYNGEE. The CDR3 covers 13 residues. Trimming removed 3 bases from V and 5 bases from J, with 8 bases in between. The CDR3 sequence: CASSATTTGELFF. Written as DNA, the CDR3 is TGTGCCAGCAGCGCAACAACAACCGGGGAGCTGTTTTTT.

The V call is TRBV19, the J call TRBJ2-3; 7 bases map to TRBD1. The J segment lost 2 bases and the V segment lost 6 bases, leaving 11 bases of the junction unmatched. The CDR3 spans 16 residues. Germline V gives CDR1 LNHDA, CDR2 SQIVND (reference sequence). This CDR3 is CASSDPGTANTDTQYF. The CDR3 bases are TGTGCCAGTAGCGACCCCGGGACAGCCAACACAGATACGCAGTATTTT.

This sequence joins TRBV7-2 and TRBJ1-2; perhaps TRBD1 as D (6 bases). Germline CDR1 is SGHTA and CDR2 is FQGNSA. The CDR3 runs to 16 residues. The V end was cut by 5 bases, the J end by 0 bases, with 16 bases between. Written as DNA, the CDR3 is TGTGCCAGCAGCAGTCCGGGACAACGCCCTAACTATGGCTACACCTTC. It specifies CASSSPGQRPNYGYTF. The full variable domain, its missing parts supplied by reference TRBV7-2 and TRBJ1-2, is GAGVSQSPSNKVTEKGKDVELRCDPISGHTALYWYRQSLGQGLEFLIYFQGNSAPDKSGLPSDRFSAERTGGSVSTLTIQRTQQEDSAVYLCASSSPGQRPNYGYTFGSGTRLTVV.

The chain links TRBV5-1 to TRBJ1-1, with D tentatively TRBD1 (6 bases). Trimming pared 5 bases from V and 1 base from J, leaving 15 bases between. Germline V CDR1 and CDR2: SGHRS, YFSETQ. There are 15 residues in the CDR3. This chain's CDR3 is CASSPTGNRNTEAFF. The CDR3 DNA is TGCGCCAGCAGTCCTACAGGGAACCGGAACACTGAAGCTTTCTTT.

The CDR3 DNA reads TGTGCCATCAGGGCACCCGGGGGGAACACCGGGGAGCTGTTTTTT. Amino acid sequence: CAIRAPGGNTGELFF. This chain joins TRBV10-3 and TRBJ2-2; possible D gene TRBD2, 6 bases. CDR1 is ENHRY and CDR2 is SYGVKD in the germline V gene. CDR3 length: 15 amino acids. V shed 6 bases and J shed 1 base, with 12 bases lying between them.